A single sample gave rise to the 25 T cell receptor beta chains below, sequenced in a study of blood T cell repertoires in COVID-19. Sequenced by immunoSEQ multiplex PCR; TCRdb stores in-frame clones only, minus some. Of around 50,000 clones in the sample, approximately 86% were seen once. The sequencing input was peripheral blood. These receptors all come from a woman older than 75 with COVID-19, enrolled during active disease.

This clone appeared a single time. The V gene is TRBV21-1, the J gene TRBJ1-1; the table's D call of TRBD1 was not tested on the DNA. TRBV21-1 corresponds to a pseudogene. This CDR3 is 16 amino acids long. The CDR3 loop is CASSKQGPGPYTEAFF. The CDR3, as DNA: TGTGCCAGCAGCAAACAGGGCCCGGGTCCGTACACTGAAGCTTTCTTT.

The chain carries TRBV19 and TRBJ2-6; unclear D gene. The length of the CDR3 is 14 residues. V lost 9 bases, J lost 2 bases, and 11 bases lay in between. Germline V lookup: CDR1 LNHDA, CDR2 SQIVND (reference sequence). Written as DNA, the CDR3 is TGTGCCAGCCGGTCCCTCGCTGGGGCCAACGTCCTGACTTTC. This translates into CASRSLAGANVLTF.

The chain has TRBV3-1 (or the pseudogene TRBV3-2) and TRBJ2-5; tentative D call: TRBD1 (6 bases). Germline V lookup: CDR1 LGHDT, CDR2 YNNKEL (reference sequence). CDR3 length equals 15 residues. Trimming cost V 5 bases and J 5 bases, with 18 bases left between them. As DNA, the CDR3 is TGTGCCAGCAGCGTAACCGGACAGCTCCGGGAGACCCAGTACTTC. This codes for CASSVTGQLRETQYF.

Only one count was recorded for this clone. This sequence joins TRBV6-5 and TRBJ2-5, with 8 nucleotides matching TRBD2. The J segment lost 5 bases and the V segment lost 2 bases, leaving 10 bases of the junction unmatched. The CDR3 spans 16 residues. Per the germline V gene, CDR1 is MNHEY and CDR2 is SVGAGI. The CDR3 loop reads CASSYVAGSRPETQYF. The CDR3 nucleotides are TGTGCCAGCAGTTACGTAGCGGGAAGCCGTCCGGAGACCCAGTACTTC.

This clone was picked up a small number of times. The chain carries TRBV7-2 and TRBJ1-5; no clear D gene. Trimming left V 4 bases short and J 0 bases short, with 7 bases between. The CDR3 sequence is 14 residues long. Germline V gene lookup returns CDR1 SGHTA and CDR2 FQGNSA. This CDR3 reads CASSSTNSNQPQHF. The CDR3 DNA follows: TGTGCCAGCAGCTCGACAAATAGCAATCAGCCCCAGCATTTT.

The J gene is TRBJ1-3, the V gene TRBV6-5; D is unresolved. V gave up 0 bases and J gave up 3 bases, with 9 bases separating them. Germline V gene sequence: CDR1 MNHEY, CDR2 SVGAGI. The CDR3 sequence is 15 residues long. As DNA, the CDR3 is TGTGCCAGCAGTTACTCCGGGGTGTATGGAAACACCATATATTTT. This codes for CASSYSGVYGNTIYF.

V is TRBV30 and J is TRBJ2-7; 8 positions agree with TRBD2. The trim removed 2 bases at V and 3 bases at J, leaving 9 bases unmatched. The CDR3 loop spans 15 amino acids. Germline CDR1 is GTSNPN and CDR2 is SVGIG (reference sequence). The CDR3 region has the DNA TGTGCCTGGAGTTCCCCTGCGGGGGGAATCTACGAGCAGTACTTC. This sequence encodes CAWSSPAGGIYEQYF.

This rearrangement joins TRBV2 to TRBJ1-3; a possible D gene is TRBD1 (6 bases). The ends were cut back, 4 bases at V and 4 bases at J, with 14 bases in the middle. This CDR3 is built from 15 residues. Germline lookup yields CDR1 SNHLY and CDR2 FYNNEI. CDR3 protein: CASSAPDRFGNTIYF. DNA of the CDR3: TGTGCCAGCAGTGCCCCCGACAGGTTCGGAAACACCATATATTTT.

The chain has TRBV10-2 and TRBJ2-1, with D perhaps matching TRBD1 (6 bases). Trimming left V 6 bases short and J 6 bases short, with 12 bases between. The CDR3 extends over 13 amino acids. Germline CDR1 and CDR2: WSHSY and SAAADI. CDR3 sequence: CASRSTGINEQFF. CDR3 in DNA: TGCGCCAGCAGATCCACAGGGATCAATGAGCAGTTCTTC.

The chain is built from TRBV3-1 (or the pseudogene TRBV3-2) and TRBJ1-1; 9 bases map to TRBD1. The junction had 6 bases not matched to a gene; V was cut back by 5 bases and J by 2 bases. The length of the CDR3 is 15 residues. CDR1 LGHDT and CDR2 YNNKEL come from the germline V gene (reference sequence). This chain's CDR3 is CASSYSTGGNTEAFF. CDR3 in DNA: TGTGCCAGCAGCTACTCGACAGGGGGTAACACTGAAGCTTTCTTT.

The J gene is TRBJ1-2, the V gene TRBV30; possible D gene TRBD1, 5 bases. CDR3 length equals 13 residues. Germline V gene data show CDR1 as GTSNPN and CDR2 as SVGIG (reference sequence). Trimming took 2 bases from V and 0 from J, leaving 7 bases between them. The CDR3 sequence is CAWSQTANYGYTF. The CDR3 region has the DNA TGTGCCTGGAGTCAGACAGCTAACTATGGCTACACCTTC.

This clone was picked up a small number of times. This chain connects TRBV14 to TRBJ1-1, with 9 bases aligning to TRBD1. The CDR3 length is 16 residues. Germline V lookup: CDR1 SGHDN, CDR2 FVKESK. J was trimmed by 4 bases and V by 4 bases; bases with no gene match: 10. This CDR3 is CASSRQTGGGGTEAFF. CDR3 coding DNA: TGTGCCAGCAGCCGCCAAACAGGGGGCGGGGGCACTGAAGCTTTCTTT.

V usage is TRBV5-1 and J usage is TRBJ1-5; 8 nucleotides agree with TRBD1. V lost 4 bases to trimming and J lost 7 bases; unmatched junction nucleotides: 10. The CDR3 contains 15 residues. Germline CDR1 is SGHRS and CDR2 is YFSETQ. CDR3 nucleotide sequence: TGCGCCAGCAGCGACGGGACAGGCGGCGGACAGCCCCAGCATTTT. Amino acids: CASSDGTGGGQPQHF.

V usage is TRBV3-1 (or the pseudogene TRBV3-2) and J usage is TRBJ2-3; 13 nucleotides line up with TRBD2. CDR1 is LGHDT and CDR2 is YNNKEL in the germline V gene (reference sequence). V lost 4 bases and J lost 4; bases outside the gene matches: 5. This CDR3 has 16 amino acids. The CDR3, as DNA: TGTGCCAGCAGCCCCCTACTAGCGGGGGGGCCAGATACGCAGTATTTT. Translated: CASSPLLAGGPDTQYF.

The rearrangement links TRBV18 to TRBJ1-1, with D possibly TRBD1 on 5 matching bases. The germline V gene encodes CDR1 KGHSH and CDR2 LQKENI. The V and J ends lost 6 bases and 5 bases respectively, with 13 bases between them. This CDR3 spans 13 amino acids. The CDR3 spells CASSPVRDTEAFF. As DNA, the CDR3 is TGTGCCAGCTCGCCAGTCAGGGATACTGAAGCTTTCTTT.

The DNA for the CDR3 is TGTGCCAGCAGCGCAGGCAGCCAAGAGACCCAGTACTTC. It yields the protein CASSAGSQETQYF. V and J are TRBV9 and TRBJ2-5; D is undetermined. The CDR3 has 13 residues. Trimming pared 3 bases from V and 1 base from J, leaving 7 bases between. The germline V gene has CDR1 SGDLS and CDR2 YYNGEE. Complete variable domain (other parts from reference TRBV9 and TRBJ2-5): DSGVTQTPKHLITATGQRVTLRCSPRSGDLSVYWYQQSLDQGLQFLIQYYNGEERAKGNILERFSAQQFPDLHSELNLSSLELGDSALYFCASSAGSQETQYFGPGTRLLVL.

The chain has TRBV29-1 and TRBJ2-3; TRBD1 is a possible D gene (5 bases). Germline assignment: CDR1 SQVTM and CDR2 ANQGSEA. Trimming shortened V by 2 bases and J by 4 bases, and 10 bases separated the two germline ends. CDR3 length: 13 amino acids. CDR3 amino acids: CSVEKGFADTQYF. For the CDR3, the DNA is TGCAGCGTTGAAAAGGGGTTCGCAGATACGCAGTATTTT.

V and J are TRBV24-1 and TRBJ2-3, with D perhaps TRBD1 (5 bases). The CDR3 length is 17 residues. The V gene lost 5 bases and the J gene lost 4 bases, with 21 bases spanning the gap. CDR1 is KGHDR and CDR2 is SFDVKD in the germline V gene. In nucleotides, the CDR3 is TGTGCCACCAGTGCTGATAGAGCGACAGAAGGCCCAGATACGCAGTATTTT. It is translated as CATSADRATEGPDTQYF.

The CDR3 nucleotides are TGTGCCAGCAGCTGGACAGGGTGGCATCAGCCCCAGCATTTT. The encoded protein is CASSWTGWHQPQHF. The rearrangement joins TRBV6-5 to TRBJ1-5, with 8 bases aligning to TRBD1. With V trimmed by 6 bases and J by 5 bases, 6 bases remained unmatched. The CDR3 consists of 14 residues. Germline V gene sequence: CDR1 MNHEY, CDR2 SVGAGI.

The V gene is TRBV4-1, the J gene TRBJ2-1, with D possibly being TRBD2 (5 bases). The CDR3 is 15 residues long. Trimming removed 1 base at V and 2 bases at J, with 9 bases between. CDR1 is MGHRA and CDR2 is YSYEKL in the germline V gene. CDR3 sequence reads: CASSQVGAAYNEQFF. The DNA of the CDR3 is TGCGCCAGCAGCCAAGTGGGAGCCGCCTACAATGAGCAGTTCTTC.

The chain recombines TRBV30 with TRBJ2-1; D not resolved. CDR3 length: 14 amino acids. From germline, CDR1 is GTSNPN and CDR2 SVGIG (reference sequence). Between the trimmed V and J ends, which lost 4 bases and 8 bases, there was a span of 18 bases. The CDR3 coding sequence is TGTGCCTGGAACGCTATAAACCTCCGGGATGAGCAGTTCTTC. It encodes CAWNAINLRDEQFF.

CDR3 in amino acids: CSASTGGRDTGELFF. The DNA for the CDR3 is TGCAGTGCTAGTACGGGGGGGAGGGACACCGGGGAGCTGTTTTTT. This chain links TRBV20-1 with TRBJ2-2, with TRBD2 identical over 8 bases. CDR1 and CDR2 (germline): DFQATT, SNEGSKA (reference sequence). V lost 3 bases to trimming and J lost 3 bases; unmatched junction nucleotides: 6. The CDR3 has 15 amino acids.

The rearrangement joins TRBV19 to TRBJ1-4; 9 nucleotides line up with TRBD1. The CDR3 sequence is 18 residues long. The germline CDR1 and CDR2 sequences are LNHDA and SQIVND (reference sequence). The J segment lost 8 bases and the V segment lost 6 bases, leaving 19 bases of the junction unmatched. For the CDR3, the DNA is TGTGCCAGTAGCCTGATTGCCGGGACAGGGTTCCCGACGGAAAAACTGTTTTTT. Protein product: CASSLIAGTGFPTEKLFF.

This clone was seen once. The chain has TRBV28 and TRBJ2-1, with D tentatively TRBD2 (5 bases). CDR3 size: 14 residues. CDR1 is MDHEN, CDR2 SYDVKM, per germline. Between the trimmed V and J ends, which lost 4 bases and 5 bases, there was a span of 12 bases. The chain's CDR3 is CASSSPGIHNEQFF. Written as DNA, the CDR3 is TGTGCCAGCAGTTCCCCCGGGATCCACAATGAGCAGTTCTTC.

The gene calls are TRBV24-1 and TRBJ2-3; 14 nucleotides align to TRBD2. The length of the CDR3 is 17 residues. Germline CDR1 and CDR2: KGHDR and SFDVKD. J lost 7 bases, V lost 2 bases, and 7 bases had no gene match. CDR3 amino acids: CATSDSVTSGGENTQYF. In DNA, the CDR3 is TGTGCCACCAGTGATTCTGTGACTAGCGGGGGGGAAAATACGCAGTATTTT.